This TCR beta chain was recovered during a study of T cell repertoires in cytomegalovirus infection. Study-level information: HLA-B-restricted CMV epitopes that are well studied were used alongside recently identified HLA-C-restricted ones.

V was clipped by 0 bases and J by 5 bases; unmatched bases: 9. Germline V CDR1 and CDR2: SGHNT, YYREEE (reference sequence). The CDR3 extends over 16 amino acids. Overall study findings and caveats: Cumulative public TCR beta family frequency identified CMV carriers with the relevant HLA. What dominated the ex vivo response were HLA-C-restricted CMV-specific TCR beta clonotypes.

One entry per CDR3 protein results from TCRdb running MiXCR on the reads. The repertoire consists of 200,000 or so distinct CDR3 sequences, with roughly two fifths occurring once and the leading ten covering approximately 59%. Details on this clonotype: Its antigen is undetermined.

The receptor's source is a human donor in good health (CMV status not recorded). Some clones in this sample may be carry-over from other donors' samples. Material: CD8+ T cells from cultured PBMCs, obtained from culture after CMV antigen stimulation. The chain couples TRBV5-4 to TRBJ2-7; TRBD2 matches 9 bases. As DNA, the CDR3 is TGTGCCAGCAGCTTGGAACCGGGACTAGCAGGCGACGAGCAGTACTTC. Its translation: CASSLEPGLAGDEQYF.